The 20 T cell receptor beta chains presented below share a single source sample, sequenced in a study of T cell responses to AZD1222 COVID-19 vaccine. The assay was immunoSEQ multiplex PCR, and TCRdb's table has in-frame clones only and misses some. The sample has about 75,000 clones, 88% seen once. Material: peripheral blood, obtained 28 days after the second dose of the MenACWY control vaccine. These receptors came from an adult who received the MenACWY meningococcal vaccine as a control.

The table lists this clone with a count of one. V gene TRBV12-3 or TRBV12-4 combines with J gene TRBJ2-1; tentatively, D is TRBD1 or TRBD2 (5 bases each). The CDR3 spans 12 residues. V lost 10 bases, J lost 2 bases, and 9 bases lay in between. The CDR3 DNA follows: TGTGCCACGGGGCCTGCCTACAATGAGCAGTTCTTC. This encodes CATGPAYNEQFF.

CDR3 protein: CASSDSTGVWGNEQFF. The CDR3, as DNA: TGTGCCAGCAGTGATTCCACCGGGGTATGGGGTAATGAGCAGTTCTTC. The chain uses TRBV25-1 and TRBJ2-1; weak D call: TRBD2 (5 bases). This CDR3 is built from 16 residues. CDR1 MGHDK and CDR2 SYGVNS come from the germline V gene. Trimming took off 3 bases at V and 7 bases at J, with 19 bases between the two ends. Drawing the rest from reference TRBV25-1 and TRBJ2-1, the complete variable domain is EADIYQTPRYLVIGTGKKITLECSQTMGHDKMYWYQQDPGMELHLIHYSYGVNSTEKGDLSSESTVSRIRTEHFPLTLESARPSHTSQYLCASSDSTGVWGNEQFFGPGTRLTVL.

This CDR3 reads CASSPFPGEAGELFF. The CDR3 nucleotides are TGTGCCAGCAGCCCCTTTCCGGGGGAAGCCGGGGAGCTGTTTTTT. The chain links TRBV11-3 to TRBJ2-2, with D tentatively TRBD2 (6 bases). V was pared by 5 bases and J by 6 bases, with 16 bases between. The CDR3 sequence is 15 residues long. Germline assignment: CDR1 SGHNT and CDR2 YENEEA.

The chain links TRBV11-3 to TRBJ1-1, with D maybe TRBD1 (5 bases). CDR3 length equals 15 residues. Trimming removed 9 bases at V and 0 bases at J, with 17 bases between. Germline V gene sequence: CDR1 SGHNT, CDR2 YENEEA. CDR3 sequence: CARSRGGGMNTEAFF. CDR3 nucleotides: TGTGCCAGGTCGAGGGGAGGAGGCATGAACACTGAAGCTTTCTTT.

The V call is TRBV9, the J call TRBJ1-6; 9 nucleotides line up with TRBD1. CDR3 size: 14 residues. Trimming at V came to 3 bases and at J to 11 bases, leaving 6 bases not matched to a gene. Germline CDR1 reads SGDLS; CDR2 reads YYNGEE. CDR3 nucleotide sequence: TGTGCCAGCAGCGATAGGACAGGGGAGCCACCCCTCCACTTT. Translation: CASSDRTGEPPLHF.

The V and J genes are TRBV9 and TRBJ2-5; D unresolved. The V end was cut by 0 bases, the J end by 1 base, with 7 bases between. Germline V gene lookup returns CDR1 SGDLS and CDR2 YYNGEE. This CDR3 is built from 14 residues. CDR3 nucleotides: TGTGCCAGCAGCGTAGCTACAGCCCAAGAGACCCAGTACTTC. It yields the protein CASSVATAQETQYF.

The CDR3 protein is CASSPTGGEARETQYF. The CDR3 DNA is TGTGCCAGCAGTCCAACAGGGGGCGAAGCTCGGGAGACCCAGTACTTC. The J gene is TRBJ2-5, the V gene TRBV25-1; 9 positions agree with TRBD1. Trimming took 5 bases from V and 5 from J; bases not matched to a gene: 12. There are 16 residues in the CDR3. Per the germline V gene, CDR1 is MGHDK and CDR2 is SYGVNS.

A few counts support this clone. The V call is TRBV27, the J call TRBJ2-7; D uncertain. The CDR3 runs to 17 residues. Between the trimmed V and J ends, which lost 6 bases and 0 bases, there was a span of 21 bases. Per germline, CDR1 MNHEY and CDR2 SMNVEV (reference sequence). CDR3 region: CASRPQDLRPSSYEQYF. CDR3 coding DNA: TGTGCCAGCAGGCCCCAGGATCTTCGGCCGAGCTCCTACGAGCAGTACTTC.

The CDR3 sequence is CAISESGVRAFF. DNA for the CDR3: TGTGCCATCAGTGAGTCGGGGGTGAGAGCTTTCTTT. The chain is built from TRBV10-3 and TRBJ1-1, with TRBD1 as a possible D gene (5 bases). V was clipped by 0 bases and J by 10 bases, with 9 bases between them. CDR3 length equals 12 residues. Looked up from germline, CDR1 is ENHRY and CDR2 is SYGVKD.

The V gene is TRBV4-1, the J gene TRBJ2-2; no reliable D call. There are 15 residues in the CDR3. CDR1 and CDR2 (germline): MGHRA, YSYEKL. Trimming left V 4 bases short and J 0 bases short, with 9 bases between. CDR3 in amino acids: CASSPYLTNTGELFF. Here the CDR3 DNA reads TGCGCCAGCAGCCCTTACTTGACGAACACCGGGGAGCTGTTTTTT.

The chain joins TRBV7-2 to TRBJ2-2; maybe TRBD2 (6 bases). There are 14 residues in the CDR3. Germline CDR1 is SGHTA and CDR2 is FQGNSA. The V gene lost 7 bases and the J gene lost 6 bases, with 15 bases spanning the gap. The CDR3 region has the DNA TGTGCCAGCATCCAAGGACGGAGGGCCGGGGAGCTGTTTTTT. Residues: CASIQGRRAGELFF.

The chain couples TRBV5-5 to TRBJ1-5, with TRBD1 matching over 8 bases. Germline-derived CDR1 and CDR2 are SGHKS and YYEKEE (reference sequence). This CDR3 region has 16 residues. Trimming cost V 2 bases and J 1 base; bases outside gene matches: 5. The CDR3 DNA reads TGTGCCAGCAGCTTTGAGTGGACAGGGAGCAATCAGCCCCAGCATTTT. This gives the protein CASSFEWTGSNQPQHF.

The rearrangement joins TRBV28 to TRBJ1-2; no definite D call. The germline CDR1 and CDR2 sequences are MDHEN and SYDVKM. Deletions cut 2 bases from V and 4 bases from J, with 17 bases between. The CDR3 is 16 residues long. For the CDR3, the DNA is TGTGCCAGCAGTTTAAAAAACTTAGCGGACCTCTATGGCTACACCTTC. Translating it yields CASSLKNLADLYGYTF.

DNA of the CDR3: TGTGCCCGCGCAGTGATGAACCAAGAGACCCAGTACTTC. Its protein product is CARAVMNQETQYF. The chain carries TRBV30 and TRBJ2-5; D remains unclear. The CDR3 contains 13 residues. The germline V gene encodes CDR1 GTSNPN and CDR2 SVGIG (reference sequence). V was cut by 8 bases and J by 0 bases, with 13 bases left in between.

The CDR3 nucleotides are TGTGCCAGCTCACAGTCAGGGGGCCCCACTGAAGCTTTCTTT. Encoded protein: CASSQSGGPTEAFF. V and J are TRBV18 and TRBJ1-1; 8 nucleotides agree with TRBD1. V lost 4 bases, J lost 4 bases, and 5 bases stayed unmatched. The CDR3 runs 14 residues. Germline V gene data show CDR1 as KGHSH and CDR2 as LQKENI.

This rearrangement joins TRBV4-1 to TRBJ2-2; D assignment may be TRBD1 or TRBD2 (6 bases each). Germline CDR1 and CDR2: MGHRA and YSYEKL. The CDR3 extends over 16 amino acids. V lost 4 bases, J lost 1 base, and 13 bases lay in between. As DNA, the CDR3 is TGCGCCAGCAGCCTTGAGGGGGGCGTGAACACCGGGGAGCTGTTTTTT. This codes for CASSLEGGVNTGELFF.

This clone was observed a single time. The rearrangement joins TRBV27 to TRBJ2-7; TRBD1 matches at 9 bases. V lost 8 bases to trimming and J lost 0 bases; unmatched junction nucleotides: 11. From germline, CDR1 is MNHEY and CDR2 SMNVEV (reference sequence). The CDR3 consists of 16 residues. The CDR3 is CASSETGGFSSYEQYF. Here the CDR3 DNA reads TGTGCCAGCTCCGAGACAGGGGGGTTCAGCTCCTACGAGCAGTACTTC.

Here the CDR3 reads CASSPGRQGNQPQHF. CDR3 coding DNA: TGTGCCAGCAGCCCAGGGCGCCAGGGGAATCAGCCCCAGCATTTT. The chain is built from TRBV3-1 (or the pseudogene TRBV3-2) and TRBJ1-5; weak D call: TRBD1 (6 bases). This CDR3 has 15 amino acids. Trimming removed 4 bases from V and 4 bases from J, with 14 bases in between. Germline V gene sequence: CDR1 LGHDT, CDR2 YNNKEL (reference sequence).

The V call is TRBV7-2, the J call TRBJ2-3; D is undetermined. CDR1 and CDR2 from the germline V gene are SGHTA and FQGNSA. The V and J ends lost 5 bases and 2 bases respectively, with 8 bases between them. The length of the CDR3 is 13 residues. This CDR3 is CASSTLNTDTQYF. CDR3 DNA: TGTGCCAGCAGCACCCTTAACACAGATACGCAGTATTTT.

The chain has TRBV3-1 (or the pseudogene TRBV3-2) and TRBJ2-7, with a tentative D call TRBD1 (5 bases). V was pared by 2 bases and J by 5 bases, with 25 bases between. This CDR3 has 18 residues. CDR1 is LGHDT, CDR2 YNNKEL, per germline (reference sequence). CDR3 nucleotide sequence: TGTGCCAGCAGCCAATTTATAGTTGGTCGGAAGGGGTCTGACGAGCAGTACTTC. Translation gives CASSQFIVGRKGSDEQYF.